This TCR beta chain was identified in a study of spatial heterogeneity in lung cancer. Time point of the sample: blood at routine non-recurrence follow-up after resection. V was pared by 5 bases and J by 3 bases, with 11 bases between. CDR1 is LNHDA, CDR2 SQIVND, per germline (reference sequence). CDR3 length: 14 residues. MiXCR was run by TCRdb on the 5' RACE reads, yielding one entry per CDR3 protein. Among some 46,000 distinct CDR3 sequences listed, roughly 10% were seen once. The table lists this clonotype with many counts. The TCR comes from a male donor with early-stage non-small cell lung cancer. This sample comprised PBMCs, obtained at follow-up. The gene calls are TRBV19 and TRBJ1-5; D gene ambiguous. The CDR3 DNA reads TGTGCCAGTAGTCCCCTGAGTGCCAATCAGCCCCAGCATTTT. Its translation is CASSPLSANQPQHF.